This TCR beta chain was retrieved from a study of shared clonotypes between healthy human individuals. This clone was seen once. The antigen is unknown. Per germline, CDR1 LNHDA and CDR2 SQIVND (reference sequence). The germline V and J ends were trimmed by 3 bases and 5 bases, with 16 bases remaining between them. The CDR3 runs 15 residues. Original data processing: Junction-only sequences produced by ImmunoSEQ had no quality scores, so filtering differed. Here immunoSEQ multiplex PCR was the method, and the copy in TCRdb shows in-frame clones only, minus some. The DNA gave D and trimming, while V, J and clone size come from that table. The sample lists some 2,100,000 clones, approximately 96% occurring once. The study, taken as a whole, reports: Despite large depth, sorted-subset datasets appeared incompletely sequenced.

CD4+ cells underwent separation, giving CD45RA+ naive and CD45RA-negative memory subsets. This receptor was identified in a man younger than 35 in good health. The chain recombines TRBV19 with TRBJ2-5, with D possibly matching TRBD1 (6 bases). The sample was naive CD4+ T cells sorted from blood. The sample's subset: CD45RA+ positively selected. The CDR3 DNA reads as TGTGCCAGTAGTATCTCTGGGGGCGCTTTGGAGACCCAGTACTTC. Translated, it gives CASSISGGALETQYF.